This T cell receptor (beta chain) is drawn from a study of T cell repertoires in cytomegalovirus infection. On the study more broadly: Used in the study were CMV epitopes, some recently identified and HLA-C-restricted, others well-studied and HLA-B-restricted. Indications of both CMV infection and matching HLA type were provided by public TCR beta signatures.

This CDR3 has 15 amino acids. Germline values: CDR1 LNHDA, CDR2 SQIVND (reference sequence). V gave up 7 bases and J gave up 5 bases; unmatched junction bases: 11. General study points: The cumulative frequency of public TCR beta families distinguished individuals who carried CMV together with the relevant HLA. The response measured ex vivo was dominated by TCR beta clonotypes (HLA-C-restricted and CMV-specific).

TCRdb fed the reads into MiXCR, producing one record per CDR3 protein. This sample has roughly 350,000 distinct CDR3 sequences, with about 35% found just once. This clonotype showed up many times. The antigen is undetermined. The sequencing used cultured PBMCs, collected from culture after CMV antigen stimulation. This sequence was found in a human donor in good health (CMV status not recorded). Some clones in this sample may be carry-over from other donors' samples. The chain combines TRBV19 with TRBJ2-1; TRBD2 matches at 7 bases. The DNA for the CDR3 is TGTGCCAGTACGAGACTAGCAGGCTTTGACAATGAGCAGTTCTTC. This sequence encodes CASTRLAGFDNEQFF.